These 22 T cell receptor beta chains share one sample of origin, sequenced in a study of breast tumors, draining lymph nodes, adjacent tissues. Each CDR3 protein is one row after TCRdb ran MiXCR on the multiplex PCR reads. Of about 14,000 distinct CDR3 sequences listed, 55% are singletons. Input material: tumor-adjacent breast tissue. The receptor source for this set is a female donor with breast cancer. Some clones in this sample may be carry-over from other donors' samples.

On this clonotype: The missing conserved phenylalanine or tryptophan at the end of this CDR3 makes a read error likely. No DNA is shown, since the ends of the CDR3 on it are uncertain; the CDR3 is the one TCRdb lists. The gene calls are TRBV5-4 and TRBJ2-7; TRBD1 is the table's D call, not checked against the DNA. Termini included, the CDR3 measures 8 amino acids. Germline V gene lookup returns CDR1 SGHNT and CDR2 YYREEE (reference sequence). CDR3 protein: CASSIKTG.

V is TRBV9 and J is TRBJ1-3; no clear D gene. Between the trimmed V and J ends, which lost 4 bases and 3 bases, there was a span of 20 bases. Germline V lookup: CDR1 SGDLS, CDR2 YYNGEE. This CDR3 has 17 residues. CDR3 sequence: CASSREGRTVGGNTIYF. As DNA, the CDR3 is TGTGCCAGCAGCCGAGAAGGCAGGACCGTCGGTGGAAACACCATATATTTT. Complete variable domain (other parts from reference TRBV9 and TRBJ1-3): DSGVTQTPKHLITATGQRVTLRCSPRSGDLSVYWYQQSLDQGLQFLIQYYNGEERAKGNILERFSAQQFPDLHSELNLSSLELGDSALYFCASSREGRTVGGNTIYFGEGSWLTVV.

The genes are TRBV5-8 and TRBJ1-5; the D is unclear. Trimming shortened V by 4 bases and J by 7 bases, and 9 bases separated the two germline ends. Germline CDR1 SGHTS, CDR2 YDEGEE. CDR3 length: 12 residues. As DNA, the CDR3 is TGTGCCAGCAGCCGTCTGGGGCAGCCCCAGCATTTT. Translation: CASSRLGQPQHF.

The chain uses TRBV2 and TRBJ1-6; D might be TRBD1 (6 bases). The germline CDR1 and CDR2 sequences are SNHLY and FYNNEI. CDR3 size: 12 residues. V was cut by 4 bases and J by 9 bases, with 7 bases left in between. CDR3 nucleotide sequence: TGTGCCAGCAGTGGGGGGCCTTCACCCCTCCACTTT. Protein: CASSGGPSPLHF.

The chain joins TRBV6-5 to TRBJ2-1; TRBD2 agrees at 9 bases. The J segment lost 5 bases and the V segment lost 0 bases, leaving 5 bases of the junction unmatched. Germline V gene sequence: CDR1 MNHEY, CDR2 SVGAGI. The CDR3 has 16 residues. CDR3 nucleotides: TGTGCCAGCAGTTACTCCCCGACTAGCGGCAACAATGAGCAGTTCTTC. It translates to CASSYSPTSGNNEQFF.

There are a few counts of this clonotype. The chain joins TRBV25-1 to TRBJ1-2; 10 bases align to TRBD1. CDR3 length: 13 residues. Germline V gene sequence: CDR1 MGHDK, CDR2 SYGVNS. The J segment lost 8 bases and the V segment lost 5 bases, leaving 5 bases of the junction unmatched. DNA for the CDR3: TGTGCCAGCAGTCTGGGGACAGGGGAAGGCTACACCTTC. This encodes CASSLGTGEGYTF.

Ten or more counts support this clonotype. This could be a read error, since a much larger clone is one nucleotide away. The CDR3 here is CASSRRGTNTGELFF. CDR3 nucleotides: TGTGCCAGCAGTCGGAGGGGCACGAACACCGGGGAGCTGTTTTTT. V gene TRBV6-5 combines with J gene TRBJ2-2; possibly TRBD2 for D (6 bases). V lost 5 bases and J 0 bases, leaving 10 bases between the germline ends. CDR3 size: 15 residues. CDR1 is MNHEY, CDR2 SVGAGI, per germline.

For this clonotype: The CDR3 does not close with the conserved phenylalanine or tryptophan, likely indicating a read error. The limits of the CDR3 on the DNA are not certain, so only TCRdb's listed CDR3 is given. The chain couples TRBV5-1 to TRBJ1-4. Germline CDR1 SGHRS, CDR2 YFSETQ. From its first to its last residue, the CDR3 has 10 amino acids. The CDR3 reads CASSLVPAFL.

CDR3 sequence (DNA): TGTGCCAGCTCACCGACTAGGGCTAGCGGGATAGGAACAGATACGCAGTATTTT. Translated, it gives CASSPTRASGIGTDTQYF. V and J are TRBV18 and TRBJ2-3; 9 nucleotides line up with TRBD2. CDR1 is KGHSH, CDR2 LQKENI, per germline. Germline trimming cut 3 bases from V and 3 bases from J; bases unmatched to any gene: 13. The CDR3 covers 18 residues.

This rearrangement joins TRBV9 to TRBJ1-6; no reliable D call. Germline loops: CDR1 SGDLS, CDR2 YYNGEE. V was shortened by 0 bases and J by 7 bases, with 8 bases between the two germline ends. The CDR3 length is 14 residues. The CDR3 sequence is CASSVASGNSPLHF. DNA of the CDR3: TGTGCCAGCAGCGTAGCGAGTGGCAATTCACCCCTCCACTTT.

The chain is built from TRBV20-1 and TRBJ2-7; TRBD2 agrees at 13 bases. V trimming: 0 bases; J trimming: 6 bases; junction bases outside the gene matches: 11. The CDR3 has 17 residues. Germline V gene lookup returns CDR1 DFQATT and CDR2 SNEGSKA (reference sequence). The CDR3 loop is CSARDTRPGTSGTEQYF. The CDR3 nucleotides are TGCAGTGCTAGAGATACCCGTCCCGGGACTAGCGGGACCGAGCAGTACTTC.

This clonotype was recorded at least ten times. V and J are TRBV20-1 and TRBJ2-1, with 14 bases matching TRBD2. This CDR3 comprises 20 residues. The germline V gene encodes CDR1 DFQATT and CDR2 SNEGSKA (reference sequence). V trimming: 0 bases; J trimming: 5 bases; junction bases outside the gene matches: 15. CDR3 amino acids: CSARERPTSGRAMSHNEQFF. CDR3 sequence (DNA): TGCAGTGCTAGAGAAAGACCGACTAGCGGGAGGGCCATGTCCCACAATGAGCAGTTCTTC.

The chain recombines TRBV5-6 with TRBJ2-5, with 7 bases aligning to TRBD2. This CDR3 has 15 residues. Looked up from germline, CDR1 is SGHDT and CDR2 is YYEEEE. The trim removed 4 bases at V and 5 bases at J, leaving 11 bases unmatched. CDR3 loop: CASSLQLGGRETQYF. In DNA form, the CDR3 reads TGTGCCAGCAGCCTACAGCTCGGGGGGAGGGAGACCCAGTACTTC.

This chain links TRBV6-1 with TRBJ1-2, with 7 bases that match TRBD1. Germline trimming cut 6 bases from V and 8 bases from J; bases unmatched to any gene: 15. CDR3 length: 15 residues. CDR1 and CDR2 from the germline V gene are MNHNS and SASEGT. CDR3 sequence reads: CASSEPDRRLGGYTF. CDR3 DNA: TGTGCCAGCAGCGAGCCGGACAGGCGGCTCGGGGGCTACACCTTC.

This clonotype has more than one count but fewer than ten. CDR3: CSARPTSKGTQYF. In DNA form, the CDR3 reads TGCAGTGCTAGACCTACATCCAAGGGCACGCAGTATTTT. The J gene is TRBJ2-3, the V gene TRBV20-1; D is unresolved. Trimming stripped 2 bases from V and 9 bases from J, with 15 bases between. Germline CDR1 is DFQATT and CDR2 is SNEGSKA (reference sequence). This CDR3 is built from 13 residues.

This clonotype occurred once. The chain links TRBV7-6 to TRBJ2-7; no clear D gene. CDR3 length: 17 residues. Germline V lookup: CDR1 SGHVS, CDR2 FNYEAQ. V gave up 5 bases and J gave up 0 bases, with 20 bases separating them. The CDR3 DNA sequence: TGTGCCAGCAGCACCGATTCTTCTCTGACTTTCTCCTACGAGCAGTACTTC. It encodes CASSTDSSLTFSYEQYF.

With respect to this clonotype: The conserved closing phenylalanine or tryptophan is absent in this CDR3, likely reflecting a read error. The chain couples TRBV9 to TRBJ1-1; a possible D gene is TRBD1 (5 bases). The CDR3 has 15 amino acids. The V gene's germline CDR1 is SGDLS and CDR2 YYNGEE. Trimming took off 3 bases at V and 1 base at J, with 13 bases between the two ends. DNA for the CDR3: TGTGCCAGCAGCGCCTTGGGACGGCCGAACACTGAAGCTTTCCTT. It is translated as CASSALGRPNTEAFL.

This chain connects TRBV7-2 to TRBJ2-7; 9 bases match TRBD1. The CDR3 contains 14 residues. The germline CDR1 and CDR2 sequences are SGHTA and FQGNSA. Trimming took 5 bases from V and 2 from J; bases not matched to a gene: 4. The chain's CDR3 is CASSIGQGTYEQYF. CDR3 nucleotides: TGTGCCAGCAGCATAGGACAGGGGACCTACGAGCAGTACTTC.

This clonotype was counted many times. The J gene is TRBJ2-2, the V gene TRBV6-2 or TRBV6-3, with TRBD1 matching over 7 bases. Germline V gives CDR1 MNHEY, CDR2 SVGEGT. V lost 1 base to trimming and J lost 0 bases; unmatched junction nucleotides: 14. The CDR3 extends over 20 amino acids. The CDR3 sequence: CASSYFGEGAVAANTGELFF. The CDR3 nucleotides are TGTGCCAGCAGTTACTTCGGTGAGGGGGCTGTAGCTGCGAACACCGGGGAGCTGTTTTTT.

This clonotype was recorded at least ten times. The rearrangement uses TRBV28 and TRBJ2-1, with a weak D call TRBD2 (6 bases). Germline loops: CDR1 MDHEN, CDR2 SYDVKM. There are 15 residues in the CDR3. V was cut by 2 bases and J by 7 bases, with 15 bases left in between. The CDR3 sequence is CASSLMGPGVNEQFF. CDR3 DNA: TGTGCCAGCAGTTTAATGGGGCCGGGGGTGAATGAGCAGTTCTTC. The entire variable domain, with the rest obtained from reference TRBV28 and TRBJ2-1, is as follows: DVKVTQSSRYLVKRTGEKVFLECVQDMDHENMFWYRQDPGLGLRLIYFSYDVKMKEKGDIPEGYSVSREKKERFSLILESASTNQTSMYLCASSLMGPGVNEQFFGPGTRLTVL.

This clonotype was seen at least ten times. This chain uses TRBV7-3 with TRBJ1-1; weak D call: TRBD1 (6 bases). The CDR3 loop spans 13 amino acids. Germline V gives CDR1 SGHTA, CDR2 FQGTGA. The V end was cut by 5 bases, the J end by 1 base, with 8 bases between. The CDR3 reads CASSIQGNTEAFF. In DNA, the CDR3 is TGTGCCAGCAGCATACAGGGGAACACTGAAGCTTTCTTT.

This clonotype was detected ten times or more. This sequence joins TRBV12-3 or TRBV12-4 and TRBJ1-1, with D possibly matching TRBD1 (6 bases). This CDR3 is built from 15 residues. V gave up 5 bases and J gave up 2 bases, with 15 bases separating them. Here the CDR3 DNA reads TGTGCCAGCAGTGGCCTTGGGGGCCTCAACACTGAAGCTTTCTTT. It is translated as CASSGLGGLNTEAFF.